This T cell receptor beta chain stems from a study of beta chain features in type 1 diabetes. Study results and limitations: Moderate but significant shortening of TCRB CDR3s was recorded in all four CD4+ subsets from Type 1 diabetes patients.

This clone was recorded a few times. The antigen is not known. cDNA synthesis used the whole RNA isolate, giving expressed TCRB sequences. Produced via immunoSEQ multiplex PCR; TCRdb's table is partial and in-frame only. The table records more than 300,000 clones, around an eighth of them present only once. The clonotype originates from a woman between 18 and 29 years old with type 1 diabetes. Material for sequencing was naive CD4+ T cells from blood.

The CDR3 spells CASSIPGQGTYEQYF. The CDR3 DNA follows: TGTGCCAGCAGTATCCCGGGACAGGGTACCTACGAGCAGTACTTC. This chain uses TRBV28 with TRBJ2-7; 9 bases are a match to TRBD1. CDR3 length equals 15 residues. V dropped 5 bases and J dropped 2; count of bases not matched to a gene: 7. Germline loops: CDR1 MDHEN, CDR2 SYDVKM.